This is a list of T cell receptor beta chains from one sample in a study of blood T cell repertoires in COVID-19. Sequencing was performed with immunoSEQ multiplex PCR; in TCRdb, only in-frame clones are kept and a portion is missing. The data contain tens of thousands of clones, 84% of them singletons. The material sequenced was peripheral blood. The source of these receptors is a man aged 45-65 years with COVID-19, enrolled during active disease. Each CDR3 is given with its conserved first and last residue. A D gene is named only where the DNA matches it firmly. Clone size appears in some rows only: once, few, many, or a class for an expanded clone.

CDR3	DNA	V	J	D	size
CASSFGGGGHEQYF	TGTGCCAGCAGCTTCGGAGGGGGCGGGCACGAGCAGTACTTC	TRBV7-9	TRBJ2-7	NA	once
CASKQGWQLGEKLFF	TGTGCCAGTAAGCAAGGATGGCAGCTCGGGGAAAAACTGTTTTTT	TRBV27	TRBJ1-4	NA	once
CASVRDRGPYEQYF	TGTGCCAGCGTCCGGGACAGGGGACCCTACGAGCAGTACTTC	TRBV6-5	TRBJ2-7	TRBD1	NA
CASSSSGIDTQYF	TGCGCCAGCAGCTCTAGCGGAATAGATACGCAGTATTTT	TRBV10-1	TRBJ2-3	TRBD2	many
CASSLGQSPETQYF	TGCGCCAGCAGCTTAGGACAGAGCCCAGAGACCCAGTACTTC	TRBV5-1	TRBJ2-5	NA	NA
CASSEAIADRDYEQYF	TGTGCCAGCAGTGAAGCCATCGCGGACAGAGACTACGAGCAGTACTTC	TRBV6-1	TRBJ2-7	NA	NA
CASSPGHVAGGTDTQYF	TGTGCCAGCAGCCCCGGGCACGTGGCGGGGGGCACAGATACGCAGTATTTT	TRBV7-2	TRBJ2-3	TRBD2	NA
CASSQDGGRSGANVLTF	TGTGCCAGCAGCCAAGATGGAGGGCGCTCTGGGGCCAACGTCCTGACTTTC	TRBV3-1/TRBV3-2	TRBJ2-6	NA	few
CASSPGRQETQYF	TGTGCCAGCTCACCAGGGAGACAAGAGACCCAGTACTTC	TRBV18	TRBJ2-5	NA	few
CASSEVFSSTEAFF	TGTGCCAGCAGTGAAGTTTTCAGTTCCACTGAAGCTTTCTTT	TRBV6-1	TRBJ1-1	NA	NA
CASSMTSGVEQYF	TGTGCCAGCAGCATGACTAGCGGGGTCGAGCAGTACTTC	TRBV7-6	TRBJ2-7	TRBD2	NA
CASSIDPYWGRATEAFF	TGTGCCAGTAGTATAGATCCTTACTGGGGCCGCGCCACTGAAGCTTTCTTT	TRBV19	TRBJ1-1	NA	NA
CASSPQRGETEAFF	TGTGCCAGCTCACCACAGCGGGGGGAAACTGAAGCTTTCTTT	TRBV18	TRBJ1-1	NA	NA
CASTSSQTDTQYF	TGTGCCAGTACCTCGTCCCAGACAGATACGCAGTATTTT	TRBV19	TRBJ2-3	NA	NA
CSASRPSAGVGEQFF	TGCAGTGCTAGTCGACCTTCGGCAGGGGTTGGGGAGCAGTTCTTC	TRBV20-1	TRBJ2-1	NA	NA
CASSHSDQPQHF	TGTGCCAGCAGCCACAGCGATCAGCCCCAGCATTTT	TRBV3-1/TRBV3-2	TRBJ1-5	NA	few
CASSTEGGLSNQPQHF	TGTGCCAGTAGTACGGAAGGGGGCCTTAGCAATCAGCCCCAGCATTTT	TRBV19	TRBJ1-5	TRBD1	few
CASTKDRVGNQPQHF	TGTGCCAGTACAAAGGACAGGGTTGGCAATCAGCCCCAGCATTTT	TRBV19	TRBJ1-5	TRBD1	NA
CASSVGELNEKLFF	TGTGCCAGCAGTGTTGGAGAACTGAATGAAAAACTGTTTTTT	TRBV2	TRBJ1-4	NA	NA
CASSRTGTENSPLHF	TGCGCCAGCAGCCGAACCGGGACTGAAAATTCACCCCTCCACTTT	TRBV4-3	TRBJ1-6	NA	NA
CASSTRRRGPNTGELFF	TGTGCCAGTAGTACCCGGCGTCGCGGGCCGAACACCGGGGAGCTGTTTTTT	TRBV19	TRBJ2-2	NA	NA
CASAGGWTEAFF	TGTGCCAGCGCAGGGGGCTGGACTGAAGCTTTCTTT	TRBV6-5	TRBJ1-1	TRBD1	NA
CASSEWQGSSYNSPLHF	TGTGCCAGCAGTGAGTGGCAGGGGAGCTCCTATAATTCACCCCTCCACTTT	TRBV25-1	TRBJ1-6	NA	NA
CASSQDGVGLHF	TGCGCCAGCAGCCAAGACGGAGTAGGCCTCCACTTT	TRBV4-1	TRBJ1-6	NA	NA
CASSPSLTSGGWNTGELFF	TGTGCCAGCAGTCCATCCTTGACTAGCGGGGGGTGGAACACCGGGGAGCTGTTTTTT	TRBV6-6	TRBJ2-2	TRBD2	NA
CAYGPGYYQETQYF	TGTGCCTACGGCCCAGGGTATTACCAAGAGACCCAGTACTTC	TRBV30	TRBJ2-5	NA	NA
CASSLVGVSSYEQYF	TGTGCCAGCAGCTTGGTCGGGGTGAGCTCCTACGAGCAGTACTTC	TRBV5-6	TRBJ2-7	NA	NA
CASSIGREAEAFF	TGTGCCAGTAGTATTGGGAGGGAAGCTGAAGCTTTCTTT	TRBV19	TRBJ1-1	NA	once
CASSPSWNSPLHF	TGTGCCAGCAGCCCGAGCTGGAATTCACCCCTCCACTTT	TRBV7-9	TRBJ1-6	NA	NA
CASSLVLGTDGYTF	TGCGCCAGCAGCTTGGTACTGGGGACAGACGGCTACACCTTC	TRBV5-1	TRBJ1-2	TRBD1	NA
CASSQETGGNQPQHF	TGCGCCAGCAGCCAAGAGACAGGAGGAAATCAGCCCCAGCATTTT	TRBV4-1	TRBJ1-5	NA	few
CASSQDGLGGQPQHF	TGCGCCAGCAGCCAAGATGGTCTAGGGGGTCAGCCCCAGCATTTT	TRBV4-1	TRBJ1-5	NA	NA
CASSPQGWENTGELFF	TGTGCCAGCAGTCCACAGGGGTGGGAAAACACCGGGGAGCTGTTTTTT	TRBV6-6	TRBJ2-2	TRBD1	NA
CASSFKNTGELFF	TGCGCCAGCAGCTTTAAGAACACCGGGGAGCTGTTTTTT	TRBV5-1	TRBJ2-2	NA	once
CASTANNEQFF	TGTGCCAGTACCGCTAACAATGAGCAGTTCTTC	TRBV19	TRBJ2-1	NA	NA
CASSEVRAEYNSPLHF	TGTGCCAGCAGTGAAGTAAGAGCCGAGTATAATTCACCCCTCCACTTT	TRBV6-1	TRBJ1-6	NA	once
CASSDSVGSGGFQETQYF	TGTGCCAGCAGTGATTCTGTGGGTAGCGGGGGTTTCCAAGAGACCCAGTACTTC	TRBV2	TRBJ2-5	TRBD2	NA
CASRDSGTSGNTIYF	TGTGCCAGCAGAGACTCAGGGACTTCTGGAAACACCATATATTTT	TRBV6-5	TRBJ1-3	NA	NA
CASSLGCIRGHKAFF	TGTGCCAGCAGCCTTGGGTGTATCAGGGGGCATAAAGCTTTCTTT	TRBV7-4	TRBJ1-1	TRBD1	NA
CASTTTRHEQYF	TGTGCCAGCACCACGACACGGCACGAGCAGTACTTC	TRBV6-5	TRBJ2-7	NA	NA
CASSQLGQGETQYF	TGCGCCAGCAGCCAACTCGGACAGGGAGAGACCCAGTACTTC	TRBV4-1	TRBJ2-5	TRBD1	NA
CASSLGGSQETQYF	TGTGCCAGCAGCTTAGGTGGTAGTCAAGAGACCCAGTACTTC	TRBV7-6	TRBJ2-5	NA	NA
CASSLDYLAAGEQYF	TGTGCCAGCAGCTTGGATTATCTGGCGGCTGGCGAGCAGTACTTC	TRBV5-4	TRBJ2-7	NA	NA
CAWRTGTAAYEQYF	TGTGCCTGGAGAACTGGGACAGCCGCCTACGAGCAGTACTTC	TRBV30	TRBJ2-7	TRBD1	NA
CASSLSTGPLHF	TGTGCCAGCAGCTTGTCTACGGGTCCCCTCCACTTT	TRBV5-5	TRBJ1-6	NA	NA
CASSKEPRQNLHIFNYGYTF	TGTGCCAGCAGCAAGGAGCCCCGACAGAACCTCCATATTTTCAACTATGGCTACACCTTC	TRBV21-1	TRBJ1-2	NA	few
CASSLDRPLRGSPLHF	TGTGCCAGCAGCTTGGACAGACCCTTACGTGGTTCACCCCTCCACTTT	TRBV2	TRBJ1-6	NA	NA
CASSLMRGGRETQYF	TGTGCCAGCAGCTTAATGCGGGGGGGCCGAGAGACCCAGTACTTC	TRBV11-2	TRBJ2-5	TRBD2	NA
CASSGLRENTEAFF	TGTGCCAGCAGTGGACTCAGAGAGAACACTGAAGCTTTCTTT	TRBV2	TRBJ1-1	NA	few
CASSDRPGQEGNEQFF	TGTGCCAGCAGTGATAGACCGGGACAGGAGGGCAATGAGCAGTTCTTC	TRBV6-1	TRBJ2-1	TRBD1	NA
CASSEGQYNSPLHF	TGTGCCAGCAGTGAGGGGCAGTATAATTCACCCCTCCACTTT	TRBV2	TRBJ1-6	NA	NA
CASSWGNRGTYEQYF	TGCGCCAGCAGCTGGGGGAACAGGGGGACCTACGAGCAGTACTTC	TRBV10-2	TRBJ2-7	TRBD1	NA
CASTTEFRGGIITSNTEAFF	TGTGCCAGCACGACCGAATTTAGAGGCGGCATCATCACCTCGAACACTGAAGCTTTCTTT	TRBV13	TRBJ1-1	NA	once
CAIRGQGAGDTQYF	TGTGCCATCAGAGGACAGGGGGCTGGTGATACGCAGTATTTT	TRBV10-3	TRBJ2-3	TRBD1	NA
CASSPSSETQYF	TGTGCCAGCAGCCCTAGTTCCGAGACCCAGTACTTC	TRBV7-9	TRBJ2-5	NA	NA